These 18 T cell receptor beta chains were all obtained from the same sample, sequenced in a study of blood T cells in healthy people across ages. Alongside a J-beta primer mix, a sample-barcoded 5' primer served in a second PCR lasting roughly 6 to 12 cycles. TCRdb re-derived calls from the 5' RACE reads in MiXCR, one entry per CDR3 protein. The sample lists 700,000 to 900,000 distinct CDR3 sequences; around 24% were seen once. These sequences were also reported in another study, on T cells of mothers and their children.

Specimen: blood. Receptor source: a boy younger than 18 in good health.

The genes are TRBV4-2 and TRBJ1-4; D is ambiguous. In germline, CDR1 is LGHNA, CDR2 YNFKEQ. This CDR3 has 14 residues. V was pared by 3 bases and J by 0 bases, with 5 bases between. CDR3 nucleotides: TGTGCCAGCAGCCAGGTCACAACTAATGAAAAACTGTTTTTT. Protein product: CASSQVTTNEKLFF.

V usage is TRBV28 and J usage is TRBJ2-2; possible D gene TRBD1, 6 bases. The CDR3 length is 16 residues. V was shortened by 5 bases and J by 4 bases, with 17 bases between the two germline ends. Germline V gene sequence: CDR1 MDHEN, CDR2 SYDVKM. Written as DNA, the CDR3 is TGTGCCAGCAGTCCAACCGGGACACTACTCACCGGGGAGCTGTTTTTT. This encodes CASSPTGTLLTGELFF.

This clonotype is a singleton in its sample. At one of its ends the junction is not consistent with the germline gene, which may arise from a read error. The V call is TRBV20-1, the J call TRBJ1-5; no firm D call. The CDR3 sequence is 14 residues long. The germline gives CDR1 DFQATT, CDR2 SNEGSKA (reference sequence). In DNA, the CDR3 is TGCAGCGCTAGACGAGAGAATAGCAATCAGCCCCAGCATTTT. This translates into CSARRENSNQPQHF.

The rearrangement links TRBV29-1 to TRBJ2-7; TRBD2 might be the D (6 bases). V was trimmed by 7 bases and J by 7 bases, leaving 26 bases between them. The germline V gene encodes CDR1 SQVTM and CDR2 ANQGSEA. The CDR3 loop spans 15 amino acids. The CDR3 region is CSGSLPGAHFGEQYF. The DNA of the CDR3 is TGCAGCGGTTCTCTTCCGGGAGCTCACTTTGGGGAGCAGTACTTC.

This clonotype occurred a few times. The gene calls are TRBV29-1 and TRBJ1-1; TRBD1 aligns across 7 bases. The germline V gene encodes CDR1 SQVTM and CDR2 ANQGSEA. V shed 3 bases, J shed 5 bases, and the junction held 3 bases outside the gene matches. CDR3 size: 12 residues. CDR3 protein: CSVDRGATEAFF. For the CDR3, the DNA is TGCAGCGTTGACAGGGGGGCAACTGAAGCTTTCTTT. The full variable domain, with the rest looked up from reference TRBV29-1 and TRBJ1-1, is SAVISQKPSRDICQRGTSLTIQCQVDSQVTMMFWYRQQPGQSLTLIATANQGSEATYESGFVIDKFPISRPNLTFSTLTVSNMSPEDSSIYLCSVDRGATEAFFGQGTRLTVV.

This clonotype was counted only a few times. CDR3 nucleotides: TGTGCCAGCAGCCGCCCCATCCGGACAGATACCACAGATACGCAGTATTTT. Encoded protein: CASSRPIRTDTTDTQYF. This chain joins TRBV12-3 or TRBV12-4 and TRBJ2-3, with a weak D call TRBD1 (6 bases). V lost 6 bases, J lost 2 bases, and 21 bases lay in between. The CDR3 loop spans 17 amino acids.

This clonotype has more than one count but fewer than ten. The V gene is TRBV29-1, the J gene TRBJ2-3; tentatively, D is TRBD1 (5 bases). The CDR3 is 15 residues long. Trimming removed 4 bases from V and 2 bases from J, with 16 bases in between. Germline CDR1 and CDR2: SQVTM and ANQGSEA. The CDR3 loop reads CSVGLGQAPTDTQYF. The CDR3 DNA reads as TGCAGCGTTGGGTTGGGGCAGGCCCCCACAGATACGCAGTATTTT.

The chain recombines TRBV3-1 with TRBJ2-2; D assignment may be TRBD1 or TRBD2 (5 bases each). Per germline, CDR1 LGHDT and CDR2 YNNKEL (reference sequence). The V end lost 7 bases, the J end lost 3 bases, and 18 bases lay between the germline ends. The CDR3 runs to 16 residues. In DNA, the CDR3 is TGTGCCAGCAAAAGGGGAGAAATAGAGGACACCGGGGAGCTGTTTTTT. Its protein product is CASKRGEIEDTGELFF.

The chain carries TRBV20-1 and TRBJ1-2; D unclear. V lost 6 bases to trimming and J lost 0 bases, with 11 bases between them. This CDR3 is built from 13 residues. The germline gives CDR1 DFQATT, CDR2 SNEGSKA (reference sequence). CDR3 nucleotides: TGCAGTGCAATCAGACAAGCTAACTATGGCTACACCTTC. This codes for CSAIRQANYGYTF.

The rearrangement uses TRBV3-1 and TRBJ2-7; tentatively, D is TRBD2 (6 bases). V gave up 1 base and J gave up 0 bases, with 13 bases separating them. Germline CDR1 and CDR2: LGHDT and YNNKEL (reference sequence). The CDR3 covers 16 residues. Here the CDR3 reads CASSQADAGSSYEQYF. For the CDR3, the DNA is TGTGCCAGCAGCCAAGCGGACGCGGGGAGCTCCTACGAGCAGTACTTC.

The chain joins TRBV11-2 to TRBJ2-7; 7 positions agree with TRBD1. V lost 5 bases to trimming and J lost 4 bases; unmatched junction nucleotides: 11. The germline V gene encodes CDR1 SGHAT and CDR2 FQNNGV. This CDR3 comprises 15 residues. Written as DNA, the CDR3 is TGTGCCAGCAGCCCATTAAGGACAGGCCATTACGAGCAGTACTTC. It is translated as CASSPLRTGHYEQYF.

This sequence joins TRBV7-6 and TRBJ2-1; 15 positions match TRBD2. Germline CDR1 and CDR2: SGHVS and FNYEAQ. V trimming: 0 bases; J trimming: 10 bases; junction bases outside the gene matches: 7. This CDR3 comprises 17 residues. CDR3 DNA sequence: TGTGCCAGCAGCTTAGCCGGGGGGACTAGCGGGGGGAGAGAGCAGTTCTTC. Its translation is CASSLAGGTSGGREQFF.

This clonotype was observed a few times. This chain connects TRBV5-1 to TRBJ2-5; D is perhaps TRBD1 (6 bases). In germline, CDR1 is SGHRS, CDR2 YFSETQ. CDR3 length: 15 amino acids. Trimming removed 4 bases at V and 5 bases at J, with 18 bases between. The CDR3 here is CASSAGTLPWETQYF. CDR3 DNA sequence: TGCGCCAGCAGCGCCGGGACACTCCCGTGGGAGACCCAGTACTTC.

The chain carries TRBV28 and TRBJ2-5, with 10 bases aligning to TRBD2. Germline CDR1 is MDHEN and CDR2 is SYDVKM. The J segment lost 5 bases and the V segment lost 8 bases, leaving 11 bases of the junction unmatched. The CDR3 has 15 residues. In DNA, the CDR3 is TGTGCCAGCTTCGTCCAGCGGGGGGGCCTGGAGACCCAGTACTTC. Translating gives CASFVQRGGLETQYF.

This clonotype was seen a few times. The V call is TRBV7-2, the J call TRBJ1-6; unclear D gene. Trimming pared 5 bases from V and 7 bases from J, leaving 15 bases between. The CDR3 totals 15 residues. The germline gives CDR1 SGHTA, CDR2 FQGNSA. The CDR3 bases are TGTGCCAGCAGCCAGAGGACCCTCAACAATTCACCCCTCCACTTT. This gives the protein CASSQRTLNNSPLHF.

The chain recombines TRBV5-1 with TRBJ2-3, with TRBD2 matching 10 bases. Trimming cost V 3 bases and J 8 bases; bases outside gene matches: 18. This CDR3 contains 18 residues. Germline V gene data show CDR1 as SGHRS and CDR2 as YFSETQ. This CDR3 is CASSSTPSTSGVSSTQYF. The CDR3 DNA sequence: TGCGCCAGCAGCTCCACCCCTTCAACTAGCGGGGTATCCTCTACGCAGTATTTT.

The CDR3 region is CASSPGTGVWAQYF. Here the CDR3 DNA reads TGTGCCAGCAGTCCCGGGACAGGGGTGTGGGCCCAGTACTTC. The chain has TRBV12-3 or TRBV12-4 and TRBJ2-5, with 10 nucleotides matching TRBD1. Trimming took 5 bases from V and 9 from J; bases not matched to a gene: 9. This CDR3 contains 14 residues.

This clonotype turned up a few times. The CDR3 reads CASSFRASGQETQYF. The CDR3 DNA reads as TGTGCCAGCAGTTTCAGGGCTAGCGGGCAAGAGACCCAGTACTTC. This sequence joins TRBV28 and TRBJ2-5; 8 nucleotides align to TRBD2. Unmatched junction bases numbered 5, after V lost 3 bases and J lost 2 bases. CDR3 length: 15 residues. The germline CDR1 and CDR2 sequences are MDHEN and SYDVKM.